Listed below are T cell receptor beta chains from one sample, sequenced in a study of blood T cell repertoires in COVID-19. Repertoires were generated with immunoSEQ multiplex PCR, while TCRdb's copy carries only in-frame clones and drops some. The table records some 390,000 clones, around 91% of them present only once. Sequenced sample: peripheral blood. The receptors were sampled from a woman in her forties with COVID-19, enrolled during active disease. Each CDR3 is given with its conserved first and last residue. Each record gives: clone size, V gene, D gene, J gene, CDR3 DNA, CDR3 protein. A D gene is named only where the DNA matches it firmly. Clone size is not always given. Where it is, it says once, few, many or a class for expanded clones.

.	TRBV2	TRBD1	TRBJ1-5	TGTGCCAGCACTTGGGGACAGGGCGACCAGCCCCAGCATTTT	CASTWGQGDQPQHF
.	TRBV6-5	.	TRBJ1-3	TGTGCCAGCAGAAGCACAGTCTCTGGAAACACCATATATTTT	CASRSTVSGNTIYF
.	TRBV7-8	.	TRBJ1-5	TGTGCCAGCAGCTTAGTAAGGAACTCAGGGGTGGGTTATCAGCCCCAGCATTTT	CASSLVRNSGVGYQPQHF
.	TRBV19	.	TRBJ1-2	TGTGCCAGTAGTATAGGGGGGCTCTATGGCTACACCTTC	CASSIGGLYGYTF
.	TRBV4-2	.	TRBJ1-1	TGTGCCAGCAGCCAAGATGGCAGGAACACTGAAGCTTTCTTT	CASSQDGRNTEAFF
.	TRBV5-5	.	TRBJ2-1	TGTGCCAGCAGCGGGACCCGGGACTTTTACAATGAGCAGTTCTTC	CASSGTRDFYNEQFF
.	TRBV10-3	TRBD1	TRBJ1-1	TGTGCCATTAGGCCTAACTCCGGGACAGGCCAGAACACTGAAGCTTTCTTT	CAIRPNSGTGQNTEAFF
.	TRBV3-1/TRBV3-2	.	TRBJ1-1	TGTGCCAGCAGCCAAGCGGGCCGAGGGACTGAAGCTTTCTTT	CASSQAGRGTEAFF
.	TRBV27	.	TRBJ2-2	TGTGCCAGCAGTTTATTGGCCACCGGGGAGCTGTTTTTT	CASSLLATGELFF
.	TRBV29-1	.	TRBJ1-2	TGCAGCGCCAGAGGGGGGGGGAGCCCGATAGGCTACACCTTC	CSARGGGSPIGYTF
.	TRBV4-3	.	TRBJ2-2	TGCGCCAGCAGCCAAGAAATGCTCGCGGCCCTTAACACCGGGGAGCTGTTTTTT	CASSQEMLAALNTGELFF
.	TRBV10-3	.	TRBJ1-1	TGTGCCATCAGTGAGTCATTTTTTGGCCAGAACACTGAAGCTTTCTTT	CAISESFFGQNTEAFF
.	TRBV19	.	TRBJ2-1	TGTGCCAGTAGTATGTATCGAGACAATGAGCAGTTCTTC	CASSMYRDNEQFF
.	TRBV19	.	TRBJ2-1	TGTGCCTCCTCGCGGAGGGGGCTCCAATACAATGAGCAGTTCTTC	CASSRRGLQYNEQFF
.	TRBV6-5	.	TRBJ1-2	TGTGCCAGCAGCCAGGGGTCTAACTATGGCTACACCTTC	CASSQGSNYGYTF
.	TRBV9	.	TRBJ1-1	TGTGCCAGCAGCGTAGCTGACAGCCTGAACACTGAAGCTTTCTTT	CASSVADSLNTEAFF
.	TRBV7-2	.	TRBJ1-1	TGTGCCAGCAGCTCACAAAGCAGGGGAATGAACACTGAAGCTTTCTTT	CASSSQSRGMNTEAFF
.	TRBV2	TRBD2	TRBJ2-1	TGTGCCAGCAGCCTTACTAGCGGAGGATCCTACAATGAGCAGTTCTTC	CASSLTSGGSYNEQFF
.	TRBV7-2	.	TRBJ2-2	TGTGCCAACCTGGACAGAGGGGCCGGGGAGCTGTTTTTT	CANLDRGAGELFF
.	TRBV15	TRBD2	TRBJ2-1	TGTGCCACCAGCAGAGGCTCCACTAGCGGGGGGTACAATGAGCAGTTCTTC	CATSRGSTSGGYNEQFF
.	TRBV28	TRBD2	TRBJ2-1	TGTGCCAGCAGTTTTCCCACTAGCGGGAGTGGTAATGAGCAGTTCTTC	CASSFPTSGSGNEQFF
.	TRBV27	TRBD2	TRBJ2-4	TGTGCCAGCAGGACGGGACTAGTCAAAAACATTCAGTACTTC	CASRTGLVKNIQYF
.	TRBV4-1	.	TRBJ2-1	TGCGCCAGCAGCCAAGAGAGGACAAAAGGGCTGGTTTACAATGAGCAGTTCTTC	CASSQERTKGLVYNEQFF
.	TRBV7-9	.	TRBJ1-4	TGTGCCAGCAGCTTGGGGGGAAGGGATGAAAAACTGTTTTTT	CASSLGGRDEKLFF
once	TRBV6-5	.	TRBJ1-1	TGTGCCAGCAGTTACCAGAGCGCTTCGGGTGAAGCTTTCTTT	CASSYQSASGEAFF
.	TRBV18	TRBD1	TRBJ2-1	TGTGCCAGCTCACAAAACCCCGGGACAGGGAATAATGAGCAGTTCTTC	CASSQNPGTGNNEQFF
.	TRBV19	.	TRBJ1-1	TGTGCCAGTAGACCCGGCGCGGGGGCCCAGACTGAAGCTTTCTTT	CASRPGAGAQTEAFF
.	TRBV19	.	TRBJ1-2	TGTGCCAGTAGTATGGGGGCAACCCCTTTGAATTATGGCTACACCTTC	CASSMGATPLNYGYTF
.	TRBV19	TRBD2	TRBJ2-2	TGTGCCAGTAGTATTAAGGGACTAGCGTACGCCGGGGAGCTGTTTTTT	CASSIKGLAYAGELFF
.	TRBV5-4	TRBD1	TRBJ1-1	TGTGCCAGCAGCTCCGGACAGGGGAAGAACACTGAAGCTTTCTTT	CASSSGQGKNTEAFF
.	TRBV19	.	TRBJ1-4	TGTGCCAGTAGTATTCTTGACAGCAGAAATGAAAAACTGTTTTTT	CASSILDSRNEKLFF
.	TRBV7-8	.	TRBJ1-4	TGTGCCAGCAGCTTAGGCCAGGTCCCCGTGAATGAAAAACTGTTTTTT	CASSLGQVPVNEKLFF
.	TRBV6-5	TRBD1	TRBJ2-7	TGCGCCAGCAGGGACGGACAGGGCTCCTACGAGCAGTACTTC	CASRDGQGSYEQYF
.	TRBV27	TRBD1	TRBJ2-2	TGTGCCAGCAGTGGGACAGTGTCCGGGGAGCTGTTTTTT	CASSGTVSGELFF
.	TRBV30	.	TRBJ1-2	TGTGCCTGGAGTTTCACTCGGGGGTATGGCTACACCTTC	CAWSFTRGYGYTF
.	TRBV5-6	.	TRBJ1-2	TGTGCCAGCAGCGTGTTTTGGGAGTGGACCTTC	CASSVFWEWTF
.	TRBV5-1	TRBD1	TRBJ2-3	TGCGCCAGCAGCTTGTTACAGGGGATCACAGATACGCAGTATTTT	CASSLLQGITDTQYF
.	TRBV7-8	TRBD1	TRBJ1-3	TGTGCCAGCAGCTTAGTCCAACAGGGGGTGAGAAACACCATATATTTT	CASSLVQQGVRNTIYF
.	TRBV28	.	TRBJ2-1	TGTGCCAGCAGCTCCTTTGAGAGGGAGCAGTTCTTC	CASSSFEREQFF
.	TRBV11-1	.	TRBJ1-1	TGTGCCAGCAGCTTAACGGGATCAGGCACTGAAGCTTTCTTT	CASSLTGSGTEAFF
.	TRBV5-1	TRBD1	TRBJ2-7	TGCGCCAGCAGCTTGGGGACAGGACAGGTCGGAGGAGAGCAGTACTTC	CASSLGTGQVGGEQYF
.	TRBV29-1	.	TRBJ1-2	TGCAGCGACTCCGGCCCAGGACATGACTATGGCTACACCTTC	CSDSGPGHDYGYTF
.	TRBV28	.	TRBJ1-2	TGTGCCAGCAGACCAACCCTTGCCGGGGCAGGGGCGAGGTATGGCTACACCTTC	CASRPTLAGAGARYGYTF
once	TRBV19	.	TRBJ2-1	TGTGCCAGTACACCCACAGACGGGAAGCAGTTCTTC	CASTPTDGKQFF
.	TRBV12-3/TRBV12-4	.	TRBJ2-1	TGTGCCAGCAGTTTTCGGAGATATGAGCAGTTCTTC	CASSFRRYEQFF
.	TRBV12-5	TRBD2	TRBJ2-1	TGTGCTAGTGCCCGGGGGACTAGCGGGAGCCATGAGCAGTTCTTC	CASARGTSGSHEQFF
.	TRBV18	TRBD1	TRBJ1-4	TGTGCCAGCTCACCGTATCCGGGACAGGGGTTCAATACTAATGAAAAACTGTTTTTT	CASSPYPGQGFNTNEKLFF